The 5 T cell receptor beta chains reported below all come from one sample, sequenced in a study of CD8 T cells in ankylosing spondylitis (dated by TCRdb to the late 2010s). The library was generated by 5' RACE. The sequencing machine was an Illumina HiSeq 2500. TCRdb reprocessed the public reads (quality trimming at Q25 with fastp, clone calling with MiXCR) and kept in-frame beta chains. When rows share a CDR3 protein, they turn into one entry using the most common DNA and genes. This sample holds about 300,000 distinct CDR3 sequences; less than 25% were observed only once. Jointly, the top ten make up roughly 4% of the sample. The specimen was blood, either unsorted or a sorted T cell fraction (not recorded which). Source of these receptors: a female donor with ankylosing spondylitis or in good health (not recorded which).

The chain uses TRBV29-1 and TRBJ1-1; 7 bases are a match to TRBD1. The CDR3 runs 13 residues. The trim removed 6 bases at V and 3 bases at J, leaving 7 bases unmatched. In germline, CDR1 is SQVTM, CDR2 ANQGSEA. DNA of the CDR3: TGCAGCGTCGGGGACAGCGCCTACACTGAAGCTTTCTTT. As protein: CSVGDSAYTEAFF.

Only a few counts were recorded for this clonotype. The chain has TRBV20-1 and TRBJ2-3; D is unclear. This CDR3 spans 13 amino acids. Trimming shortened V by 6 bases and J by 3 bases, and 13 bases separated the two germline ends. Germline V lookup: CDR1 DFQATT, CDR2 SNEGSKA (reference sequence). The CDR3 loop reads CSAPSASTDTQYF. In nucleotides, the CDR3 is TGCAGTGCCCCCTCGGCGTCTACAGATACGCAGTATTTT.

The chain joins TRBV6-4 to TRBJ2-1; 7 bases match TRBD1. Trimming at V came to 6 bases and at J to 9 bases, leaving 5 bases not matched to a gene. The CDR3 sequence is 12 residues long. The germline V gene encodes CDR1 MRHNA and CDR2 SNTAGT. This CDR3 is CASRGQAGEQFF. The CDR3 DNA follows: TGTGCCAGCAGAGGACAGGCGGGTGAGCAGTTCTTC.

This clonotype has a count of ten or more. V and J are TRBV7-7 and TRBJ2-5; no clear D gene. Germline assignment: CDR1 SSHAT and CDR2 FNYEAQ (reference sequence). The CDR3 runs to 15 residues. The V and J ends lost 3 bases and 4 bases respectively, with 15 bases between them. The CDR3 reads CASSLGTPNRETQYF. The DNA of the CDR3 is TGTGCCAGCAGCTTGGGCACTCCCAACCGAGAGACCCAGTACTTC.

In nucleotides, the CDR3 is TGTGCCAGCAGTGAATATCCCGAAACTAAAGCTTTCTTT. It specifies CASSEYPETKAFF. This chain links TRBV25-1 with TRBJ1-1; no clear D. V was clipped by 0 bases and J by 9 bases, with 11 bases between them. Germline V gives CDR1 MGHDK, CDR2 SYGVNS. The CDR3 totals 13 residues. Variable domain in full (rest from reference TRBV25-1 and TRBJ1-1): EADIYQTPRYLVIGTGKKITLECSQTMGHDKMYWYQQDPGMELHLIHYSYGVNSTEKGDLSSESTVSRIRTEHFPLTLESARPSHTSQYLCASSEYPETKAFFGQGTRLTVV.